These 27 T cell receptor beta chains originate from one sample sequenced in a study of blood T cell repertoires in COVID-19. The data were produced by immunoSEQ multiplex PCR, yet TCRdb's version contains in-frame clones alone and is incomplete. The repertoire has 370,000 or so clones, more than 75% of them found once; the top ten carry about 1%. The sample consisted of peripheral blood. The source is a human donor with acute or convalescent COVID-19. The donor label of this sample is uncertain.

CDR3 protein: CASSRKTVLQETQYF. The CDR3 DNA reads TGTGCCAGTAGTAGAAAGACAGTACTCCAAGAGACCCAGTACTTC. The V gene is TRBV19, the J gene TRBJ2-5; possible D gene TRBD1, 5 bases. This CDR3 spans 15 amino acids. Trimming pared 4 bases from V and 1 base from J, leaving 13 bases between. Per germline, CDR1 LNHDA and CDR2 SQIVND (reference sequence).

This rearrangement joins TRBV2 to TRBJ2-7, with 7 bases that match TRBD1. V shed 6 bases and J 3 bases; nucleotides not matched to a gene: 5. Germline V CDR1 and CDR2: SNHLY, FYNNEI. The CDR3 consists of 13 residues. This CDR3 reads CASRAGTDYEQYF. In DNA, the CDR3 is TGTGCCAGCAGAGCCGGGACAGACTACGAGCAGTACTTC. Full variable domain (outside the CDR3, taken from reference TRBV2 and TRBJ2-7): EPEVTQTPSHQVTQMGQEVILRCVPISNHLYFYWYRQILGQKVEFLVSFYNNEISEKSEIFDDQFSVERPDGSNFTLKIRSTKLEDSAMYFCASRAGTDYEQYFGPGTRLTVT.

The rearrangement joins TRBV19 to TRBJ2-3; 7 bases agree with TRBD1. The CDR3 consists of 15 residues. Unmatched junction bases numbered 8, after V lost 6 bases and J lost 2 bases. The germline V gene encodes CDR1 LNHDA and CDR2 SQIVND (reference sequence). The CDR3: CASSPSGTVTDTQYF. CDR3 coding DNA: TGTGCCAGTAGCCCCTCCGGGACAGTCACAGATACGCAGTATTTT.

The chain links TRBV7-9 to TRBJ1-2; TRBD1 matches at 7 bases. This CDR3 region has 15 residues. Germline lookup yields CDR1 SEHNR and CDR2 FQNEAQ (reference sequence). J was trimmed by 1 base and V by 5 bases; bases with no gene match: 7. The CDR3 DNA sequence: TGTGCCAGCAGCATACGACAGGGTATTAACTATGGCTACACCTTC. It encodes CASSIRQGINYGYTF.

The V call is TRBV5-1, the J call TRBJ2-1, with 9 bases fitting TRBD2. CDR1 is SGHRS, CDR2 YFSETQ, per germline. CDR3 length: 17 residues. V dropped 0 bases and J dropped 3; count of bases not matched to a gene: 7. Here the CDR3 DNA reads TGCGCCAGCAGCTTGGGCCCTAGCGGGGAAATCTACAATGAGCAGTTCTTC. Its translation is CASSLGPSGEIYNEQFF.

CDR3 nucleotide sequence: TGTGCCTGGAGTGGACAGGTGGATTCACCCCTCCACTTT. Amino acids: CAWSGQVDSPLHF. J is TRBJ1-6 and V is TRBV30, with D possibly matching TRBD1 (6 bases). The germline V and J ends were trimmed by 1 base and 8 bases, with 9 bases remaining between them. The V gene's germline CDR1 is GTSNPN and CDR2 SVGIG (reference sequence). The length of the CDR3 is 13 residues.

The chain carries TRBV2 and TRBJ2-7; 12 bases align to TRBD2. CDR1 SNHLY and CDR2 FYNNEI come from the germline V gene. The CDR3 has 15 residues. V shed 6 bases, J shed 4 bases, and the junction held 7 bases outside the gene matches. This CDR3 reads CASRDLAGGPYEQYF. CDR3 coding DNA: TGTGCCAGCAGGGACCTAGCGGGAGGGCCTTACGAGCAGTACTTC.

The chain is built from TRBV3-1 (or the pseudogene TRBV3-2) and TRBJ1-1, with unresolved D. Trimming took off 3 bases at V and 1 base at J, with 9 bases between the two ends. The CDR3 sequence is 14 residues long. The germline CDR1 and CDR2 sequences are LGHDT and YNNKEL (reference sequence). As DNA, the CDR3 is TGTGCCAGCAGCCACGCGGGCACGAACACTGAAGCTTTCTTT. Its protein is CASSHAGTNTEAFF.

The chain couples TRBV25-1 to TRBJ1-5; D not resolved. V dropped 3 bases and J dropped 3 bases, with 6 bases sitting between them. The CDR3 contains 13 residues. Per germline, CDR1 MGHDK and CDR2 SYGVNS. The CDR3 region has the DNA TGTGCCAGCAGTGACGGGAACAATCAGCCCCAGCATTTT. Translated, it gives CASSDGNNQPQHF.

V and J are TRBV10-3 and TRBJ1-6; TRBD1 matches 8 bases. The CDR3 is made up of 13 amino acids. The trim removed 6 bases at V and 9 bases at J, leaving 4 bases unmatched. Germline loops: CDR1 ENHRY, CDR2 SYGVKD. Here the CDR3 reads CAIRGQAGSPLHF. The CDR3 DNA sequence: TGTGCCATCAGGGGACAGGCGGGTTCACCCCTCCACTTT.

V gene TRBV27 combines with J gene TRBJ2-7; 7 bases are shared with TRBD1. With V trimmed by 5 bases and J by 4 bases, 11 bases remained unmatched. This CDR3 spans 15 amino acids. Per germline, CDR1 MNHEY and CDR2 SMNVEV (reference sequence). CDR3 nucleotides: TGTGCCAGCAGTCTACAACGGACAGGAATGTACGAGCAGTACTTC. It encodes CASSLQRTGMYEQYF.

This clone occurred once. V usage is TRBV7-7 and J usage is TRBJ1-4, with D tentatively TRBD1 (6 bases). Trimming took 10 bases from V and 7 from J, leaving 31 bases between them. CDR1 and CDR2 from the germline V gene are SSHAT and FNYEAQ (reference sequence). There are 18 residues in the CDR3. CDR3 sequence (DNA): TGTGCCACACCTTCCCCGCTAACAGCGCACTTCAGGGGTGAAAAACTGTTTTTT. Its translation: CATPSPLTAHFRGEKLFF.

The rearrangement uses TRBV12-3 or TRBV12-4 and TRBJ1-2, with D possibly being TRBD1 (5 bases). CDR3 length: 13 residues. Trimming took off 3 bases at V and 5 bases at J, with 10 bases between the two ends. CDR3 amino acids: CASSFAGMYGYTF. DNA for the CDR3: TGTGCCAGCAGTTTTGCAGGGATGTATGGCTACACCTTC.

This rearrangement joins TRBV7-2 to TRBJ2-7, with 7 bases matching TRBD2. Germline values: CDR1 SGHTA, CDR2 FQGNSA. Losses at the gene ends were 0 bases for V and 4 bases for J; bases not matched to a gene: 15. This CDR3 comprises 18 residues. CDR3 DNA sequence: TGTGCCAGCAGCTTAGCCCTCGGAACGGGAGGCCCATGGTACGAGCAGTACTTC. It translates to CASSLALGTGGPWYEQYF.

The genes are TRBV6-6 and TRBJ2-7; TRBD2 matches 7 bases. Germline values: CDR1 MNHNY, CDR2 SVGAGI (reference sequence). Trimming cost V 5 bases and J 6 bases; bases outside gene matches: 7. The CDR3 sequence is 13 residues long. CDR3 protein: CASSPGLVGEQYF. In DNA, the CDR3 is TGTGCCAGCAGTCCTGGACTAGTTGGCGAGCAGTACTTC.

The gene calls are TRBV4-2 and TRBJ2-7; TRBD2 aligns across 8 bases. Germline V gene sequence: CDR1 LGHNA, CDR2 YNFKEQ. The CDR3 sequence is 15 residues long. The ends lost 0 bases at V and 0 bases at J; junction bases unmatched: 1. The CDR3, as DNA: TGTGCCAGCAGCCAAGAACTAGCGGTCTCCTACGAGCAGTACTTC. It specifies CASSQELAVSYEQYF.

The chain uses TRBV14 and TRBJ2-1; TRBD2 matches 8 bases. The CDR3 covers 16 residues. The V and J ends lost 4 bases and 4 bases, in that order; junction bases with no gene match: 9. The V gene's germline CDR1 is SGHDN and CDR2 FVKESK. The CDR3: CASSPGLAVGYNEQFF. CDR3 in DNA: TGTGCCAGCAGCCCCGGACTAGCTGTGGGTTACAATGAGCAGTTCTTC. The variable domain in full, completed from reference TRBV14 and TRBJ2-1, reads EAGVTQFPSHSVIEKGQTVTLRCDPISGHDNLYWYRRVMGKEIKFLLHFVKESKQDESGMPNNRFLAERTGGTYSTLKVQPAELEDSGVYFCASSPGLAVGYNEQFFGPGTRLTVL.

This clone was recorded once. The chain recombines TRBV6-5 with TRBJ1-1; D may be TRBD1 (5 bases). Germline CDR1 and CDR2: MNHEY and SVGAGI. This CDR3 region has 12 residues. V was pared by 2 bases and J by 8 bases, with 9 bases between. The CDR3 nucleotides are TGTGCCAGCAGTTACAGGGGAATGGAAGCTTTCTTT. Its protein is CASSYRGMEAFF.

Many counts were recorded for this clone. The chain combines TRBV5-5 with TRBJ1-4; D is unresolved. The germline V and J ends were trimmed by 5 bases and 0 bases, with 5 bases remaining between them. In germline, CDR1 is SGHKS, CDR2 YYEKEE (reference sequence). This CDR3 is built from 13 residues. The CDR3 is CASSKTTNEKLFF. The CDR3 bases are TGTGCCAGCAGTAAAACAACTAATGAAAAACTGTTTTTT.

Remarks on this clone: Distinct nucleotide sequences in the sample also encode this CDR3. CDR3 loop: CASSRIQGYEQYF. The CDR3 DNA reads as TGTGCCAGTAGTAGAATACAGGGATACGAGCAGTACTTC. The rearrangement links TRBV19 to TRBJ2-7, with D maybe TRBD1 (6 bases). The germline CDR1 and CDR2 sequences are LNHDA and SQIVND (reference sequence). V dropped 4 bases and J dropped 4 bases, with 11 bases sitting between them. The CDR3 has 13 residues.

The gene calls are TRBV19 and TRBJ2-3; no clear D gene. Per germline, CDR1 LNHDA and CDR2 SQIVND (reference sequence). V was cut by 4 bases and J by 4 bases, with 12 bases left in between. This CDR3 region has 14 residues. Here the CDR3 reads CASSTFGLPDTQYF. Here the CDR3 DNA reads TGTGCCAGTAGTACCTTCGGGTTACCAGATACGCAGTATTTT.

V usage is TRBV12-5 and J usage is TRBJ2-7; 14 positions match TRBD2. The V and J ends lost 1 base and 1 base, in that order; junction bases with no gene match: 9. Germline CDR1 is LGHNT and CDR2 is FRNRAP. The CDR3 runs to 19 residues. CDR3 amino acids: CASGLGPGLAGGPSYEQYF. CDR3 DNA: TGTGCTAGTGGTTTGGGACCCGGACTAGCGGGGGGCCCATCCTACGAGCAGTACTTC. Full variable domain (outside the CDR3, taken from reference TRBV12-5 and TRBJ2-7): DARVTQTPRHKVTEMGQEVTMRCQPILGHNTVFWYRQTMMQGLELLAYFRNRAPLDDSGMPKDRFSAEMPDATLATLKIQPSEPRDSAVYFCASGLGPGLAGGPSYEQYFGPGTRLTVT.

This chain connects TRBV5-4 to TRBJ2-5; 9 nucleotides match TRBD2. Germline values: CDR1 SGHNT, CDR2 YYREEE (reference sequence). V dropped 2 bases and J dropped 5; count of bases not matched to a gene: 7. The CDR3 extends over 15 amino acids. The CDR3 region has the DNA TGTGCCAGCAGCTTCCCAACTAGCGGGTTGGAGACCCAGTACTTC. This encodes CASSFPTSGLETQYF.

The chain recombines TRBV5-1 with TRBJ2-1, with 12 positions matching TRBD2. Germline V lookup: CDR1 SGHRS, CDR2 YFSETQ. J was trimmed by 3 bases and V by 2 bases; bases with no gene match: 3. There are 16 residues in the CDR3. This CDR3 reads CASSFTSGGNYNEQFF. The CDR3 nucleotides read TGCGCCAGCAGCTTCACTAGCGGGGGGAACTACAATGAGCAGTTCTTC.

This clone came up once. The chain carries TRBV2 and TRBJ1-6; 7 positions match TRBD1. The V gene end was trimmed by 9 bases and the J gene end by 9 bases; junction bases not matched to a gene: 8. The CDR3 is made up of 13 amino acids. From germline, CDR1 is SNHLY and CDR2 FYNNEI. The CDR3: CARRQGRGSPLHF. DNA of the CDR3: TGTGCCAGAAGACAGGGTAGAGGTTCACCCCTCCACTTT.

The chain recombines TRBV5-1 with TRBJ2-1, with unresolved D. Trimming pared 0 bases from V and 0 bases from J, leaving 7 bases between. The CDR3 has 15 residues. The germline CDR1 and CDR2 sequences are SGHRS and YFSETQ. CDR3 sequence: CASSLGYLSYNEQFF. For the CDR3, the DNA is TGCGCCAGCAGCTTGGGCTACCTCTCCTACAATGAGCAGTTCTTC.

The chain recombines TRBV4-1 with TRBJ1-3; 7 positions agree with TRBD1. With V trimmed by 2 bases and J by 4 bases, 5 bases remained unmatched. Germline V gives CDR1 MGHRA, CDR2 YSYEKL. The CDR3 covers 15 residues. The CDR3 sequence is CASSQSGQVGNTIYF. Here the CDR3 DNA reads TGCGCCAGCAGCCAATCTGGACAGGTCGGAAACACCATATATTTT.